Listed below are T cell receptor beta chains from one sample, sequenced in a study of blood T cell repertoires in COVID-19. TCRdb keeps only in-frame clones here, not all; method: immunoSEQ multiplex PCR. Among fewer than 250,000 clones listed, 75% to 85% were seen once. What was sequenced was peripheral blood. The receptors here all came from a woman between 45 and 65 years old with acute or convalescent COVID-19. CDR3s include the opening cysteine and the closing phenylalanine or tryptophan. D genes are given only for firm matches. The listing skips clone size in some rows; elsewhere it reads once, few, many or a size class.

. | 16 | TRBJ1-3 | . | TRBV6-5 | TGTGCCAGCAGTTACTCGCGCAGGGCCTCTGGAAACACCATATATTTT | CASSYSRRASGNTIYF
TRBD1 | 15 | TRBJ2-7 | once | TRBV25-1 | TGTGCCAGCAGTGAATATAGTCAGGGGGCCTACGAGCAGTACTTC | CASSEYSQGAYEQYF
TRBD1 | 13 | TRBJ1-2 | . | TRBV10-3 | TGTGCCACCCTTGGGACAGGCTCCTATGGCTACACCTTC | CATLGTGSYGYTF
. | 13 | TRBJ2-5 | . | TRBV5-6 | TGTGCCAGCAGCTTGGGGGGGCACGAGACCCAGTACTTC | CASSLGGHETQYF
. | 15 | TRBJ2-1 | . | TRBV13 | TGTGCCAGCAGCTTAGGGGCAGGGACCTACAATGAGCAGTTCTTC | CASSLGAGTYNEQFF
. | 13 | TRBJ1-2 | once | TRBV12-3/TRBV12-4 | TGTGCCAGCGGAGGGACGGCTAACTATGGCTACACCTTC | CASGGTANYGYTF
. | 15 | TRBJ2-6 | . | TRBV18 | TGTGCCAGCTCGCGGGGTCTCTCTGGGGCCAACGTCCTGACTTTC | CASSRGLSGANVLTF
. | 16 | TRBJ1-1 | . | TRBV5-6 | TGTGCCAGCAGCTTGGCTGGCGGGCTTCTGGGCACTGAAGCTTTCTTT | CASSLAGGLLGTEAFF
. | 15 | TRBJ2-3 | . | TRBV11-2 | TGTGCCAGCAGCTTAGATCTCGTCCGGACAGATACGCAGTATTTT | CASSLDLVRTDTQYF
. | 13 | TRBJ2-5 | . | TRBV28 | TGTGCCAGCAGTTTATACGGGTGGGAGACCCAGTACTTC | CASSLYGWETQYF
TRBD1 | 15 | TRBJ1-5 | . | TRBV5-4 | TGTGCCAGCAGCTCCGACAGGGGCCACAATCAGCCCCAGCATTTT | CASSSDRGHNQPQHF
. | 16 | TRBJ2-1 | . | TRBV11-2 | TGTGCCAGCAGCTTAGGTCTTAGCGGTACCTACAATGAGCAGTTCTTC | CASSLGLSGTYNEQFF
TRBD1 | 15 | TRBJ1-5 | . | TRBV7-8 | TGTGCCAGCAGCTTAAGGACAGGAAACAATCAGCCCCAGCATTTT | CASSLRTGNNQPQHF
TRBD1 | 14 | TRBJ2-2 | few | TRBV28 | TGTGCCAGCAAGGGTTTCGGACAGGGCTGGGAGCTGTTTTTT | CASKGFGQGWELFF